This T cell receptor (beta chain) was recorded in a study of T cells after yellow fever vaccination. On the study more broadly: The fractions with low cell numbers were processed using SMART-Seq v4 Ultra Low Input.

As TCR cDNA was made by 5'RACE template switching, a universal primer site and UMIs were added. From the 5' RACE reads, TCRdb called clonotypes with MiXCR, one entry per CDR3 protein. The sample lists about 340,000 distinct CDR3 sequences, roughly 4.3% occurring once. V was shortened by 2 bases and J by 5 bases, with 8 bases between the two germline ends. In germline, CDR1 is SGHRS, CDR2 YFSETQ. CDR3 length: 13 amino acids. The study's findings and limits: Some clonotypes were seen in both the CD4 and the CD8 compartments. These made up a small share and likely arose from convergent recombination. Post-booster repertoires again held most primary-vaccination clones (roughly 96% CD4, about 88% CD8).

This clonotype was seen repeatedly, ten times or more. Its cognate antigen is unknown. The chain recombines TRBV5-1 with TRBJ2-1; possible D gene TRBD2, 5 bases. This sample comprised PBMCs, obtained 5 days after the yellow fever booster vaccination. This clonotype was obtained from a man younger than 35 who received the YFV17D yellow fever vaccine. DNA of the CDR3: TGCGCCAGCAGCTTATCGGGGAACAATGAGCAGTTCTTC. Residues: CASSLSGNNEQFF.